The present entry profiles one TCR beta chain with its context. This sample is drawn from a study of OX40 agonist ivuxolimab in advanced cancers. From germline, CDR1 is SGHVS and CDR2 FQNEAQ. The ends were cut back, 0 bases at V and 1 base at J, with 12 bases in the middle. The CDR3 contains 17 residues. Clones were sequenced by immunoSEQ multiplex PCR, and TCRdb holds only the in-frame ones, with some missing. The sample records fewer than 75,000 clones, about nine tenths being singletons. This sequence joins TRBV7-8 and TRBJ2-2; D is uncertain. The source material was CD4+ or CD8+ T cells sorted from blood, sampled in a trial of the OX40 agonist ivuxolimab. The receptor comes from an adult with an advanced solid tumor such as melanoma, head and neck, liver or kidney cancer. The CDR3 protein is CASSLAPGRLNTGELFF. In nucleotides, the CDR3 is TGTGCCAGCAGCTTAGCGCCCGGACGATTGAACACCGGGGAGCTGTTTTTT.